This T cell receptor (beta chain) emerged from a study of blood T cell repertoires in COVID-19. The CDR3 is 15 amino acids. Germline CDR1 reads MRHNA; CDR2 reads SNTAGT. Trimming left V 0 bases short and J 6 bases short, with 11 bases between. Authors' data handling: Amplifying reference gene primers gave estimates of nucleated cell counts. Sequencing used immunoSEQ multiplex PCR; TCRdb keeps in-frame clones, though not all of them. The V and J calls and clone size are taken from that table; D and trimming were inferred from the DNA. The table includes about 68,000 clones, 80% detected once. The chain employs TRBV6-4 and TRBJ1-4; D is possibly TRBD1 (6 bases). Source material: peripheral blood. The receptor's source is a human donor in a cohort sampled during active COVID-19. CDR3 loop: CASSDSKGGDEKLFF. CDR3 sequence (DNA): TGTGCCAGCAGTGACTCGAAGGGGGGGGATGAAAAACTGTTTTTT.